The rows below give T cell receptor beta chains drawn from one sample of a study of OX40 agonist ivuxolimab in advanced cancers. Produced via immunoSEQ multiplex PCR; TCRdb's table is partial and in-frame only. This table holds about 88,000 clones, 75% to 90% found once. Material: CD4+ or CD8+ T cells sorted from blood, obtained in a trial of the OX40 agonist ivuxolimab. These receptors were collected from an adult with an advanced solid tumor such as melanoma, head and neck, liver or kidney cancer. The conserved cysteine and the conserved F or W are not part of the CDR3 here.

>TRBV5-4|14|TRBJ2-2
ASSPGGTMNTGELF
>TRBV29-1|10|TRBJ2-1
SVSGAYNEQF
>TRBV7-2|14|TRBJ1-4
ASSLGGAGGLEKLF
>TRBV5-4|12|TRBJ1-2
ASSLDSSRYGYT
>TRBV6-5|13|TRBJ2-3
ASSTVRGTTDTQY
>TRBV7-2|10|TRBJ2-5
ASSPDRETQY
>TRBV4-1|14|TRBJ1-1
ASSQDGQGVHTEAF
>TRBV6-6|10|TRBJ1-2
ASRDLLYGYT
>TRBV5-1|13|TRBJ1-6
ASSALQDYNSPLH
>TRBV28|14|TRBJ2-7
ASSLVYGTGGYEQY
>TRBV2|11|TRBJ2-7
ASIEGLSYEQY
>TRBV28|14|TRBJ1-4
ASRLPGQGADEKLF
>TRBV7-6|14|TRBJ1-5
ASSSWTLPSNQPQH
>TRBV11-2|15|TRBJ2-7
ASSLQGLVGHAYEQY
>TRBV28|12|TRBJ2-2
ASSFQGRKGELF
>TRBV10-3|11|TRBJ2-1
AIMQGSYNEQF
>TRBV4-1|17|TRBJ2-1
ASSQRGLRGYSRSDEQF
>TRBV7-9|14|TRBJ1-3
ASSLGDRRWGNTIY
>TRBV12-5|14|TRBJ1-1
ASGLVRRGTNTEAF
>TRBV19|12|TRBJ2-3
ASRPASSTDTQY
>TRBV7-3|13|TRBJ2-1
ASSLLRAQGNEQF
>TRBV19|14|TRBJ2-7
ASSNPARGGSYEQY
>TRBV7-3|11|TRBJ2-1
ASSLNRYNEQF
>TRBV9|13|TRBJ1-1
ASSVEGRYNTEAF
>TRBV18|11|TRBJ1-1
ASSSDRGLTAF
>TRBV7-9|11|TRBJ1-1
ASSQTTTGNAF
>TRBV7-8|15|TRBJ1-1
ASSINWLRSGRPEAF